The present T cell receptor (beta chain) was sequenced within a study of blood T cell repertoires in COVID-19. The CDR3 is 17 residues long. Germline values: CDR1 GTSNPN, CDR2 SVGIG (reference sequence). Losses at the gene ends were 3 bases for V and 0 bases for J; bases not matched to a gene: 10. Profiled with immunoSEQ multiplex PCR; TCRdb holds only in-frame clones, not every one. The table records about 230,000 clones, about 83% of them present only once. This clonotype originated in a woman aged 50 to 60 with acute or convalescent COVID-19. Source material: peripheral blood. The chain recombines TRBV30 with TRBJ1-3; TRBD1 matches at 8 bases. The CDR3 region is CAWSSRRTGSSGNTIYF. The CDR3 bases are TGTGCCTGGAGCAGCCGCCGGACAGGGTCCTCTGGAAACACCATATATTTT. Variable domain in full (rest from reference TRBV30 and TRBJ1-3): SQTIHQWPATLVQPVGSPLSLECTVEGTSNPNLYWYRQAAGRGLQLLFYSVGIGQISSEVPQNLSASRPQDRQFILSSKKLLLSDSGFYLCAWSSRRTGSSGNTIYFGEGSWLTVV.